The 26 T cell receptor beta chains reported below all come from one sample, sequenced in a study of T cell repertoires in cytomegalovirus infection. No antigens are known for them. TCRdb processed the reads anew with MiXCR; each CDR3 protein has one entry. The repertoire holds some 920,000 distinct CDR3 sequences, approximately 31% seen once, with over 13% in the top ten. Sequencing used cultured CD8+ T cells from PBMCs, obtained from culture after CMV antigen stimulation. These receptors originate from a human donor in good health (CMV status not recorded). Some clones in this sample may be carry-over from other donors' samples.

This clonotype was picked up a small number of times. The genes are TRBV7-9 and TRBJ2-1; D is undetermined. The germline V gene has CDR1 SEHNR and CDR2 FQNEAQ (reference sequence). The CDR3 covers 15 residues. V lost 3 bases and J 4 bases, leaving 13 bases between the germline ends. This chain's CDR3 is CASSLGSRMYNEQFF. For the CDR3, the DNA is TGTGCCAGCAGCTTGGGGTCACGGATGTACAATGAGCAGTTCTTC.

This rearrangement joins TRBV6-2 or TRBV6-3 to TRBJ1-5; 8 bases map to TRBD1. The CDR3 is 15 residues long. Germline trimming cut 7 bases from V and 2 bases from J; bases unmatched to any gene: 7. CDR1 is MNHEY and CDR2 is SVGEGT in the germline V gene. The CDR3 sequence: CASTNGQGGNQPQHF. In nucleotides, the CDR3 is TGTGCCAGCACCAACGGACAGGGCGGCAATCAGCCCCAGCATTTT.

This chain joins TRBV7-3 and TRBJ2-4, with D possibly matching TRBD2 (6 bases). The CDR3 has 15 residues. V was cut by 5 bases and J by 7 bases, with 18 bases left in between. CDR1 is SGHTA, CDR2 FQGTGA, per germline. The CDR3 is CASSQSQGGWNIQYF. In nucleotides, the CDR3 is TGTGCCAGCAGCCAGTCCCAGGGAGGTTGGAACATTCAGTACTTC.

This chain uses TRBV11-2 with TRBJ2-3; D unclear. CDR1 is SGHAT and CDR2 is FQNNGV in the germline V gene. The CDR3 consists of 17 residues. Trimming took off 3 bases at V and 2 bases at J, with 18 bases between the two ends. DNA of the CDR3: TGTGCCAGCAGCTTGGACCCAAACTCACTCTACACAGATACGCAGTATTTT. Amino acid sequence: CASSLDPNSLYTDTQYF.

V is TRBV6-6 and J is TRBJ1-2; 9 bases fit TRBD1. V was pared by 2 bases and J by 5 bases, with 12 bases of the junction left unmatched. The CDR3 extends over 17 amino acids. CDR1 and CDR2 from the germline V gene are MNHNY and SVGAGI (reference sequence). The CDR3 here is CASSYVRDRERSYGYTF. CDR3 coding DNA: TGTGCCAGCAGTTACGTCCGGGACAGGGAACGATCTTATGGCTACACCTTC.

This clonotype was seen at least ten times. V and J are TRBV7-2 and TRBJ1-2; D uncertain. The CDR3 spans 14 residues. The germline CDR1 and CDR2 sequences are SGHTA and FQGNSA. Trimming cost V 5 bases and J 4 bases, with 14 bases left between them. The DNA for the CDR3 is TGTGCCAGCAGCCCCCGCCGGGTTCTCTATGGCTACACCTTC. It is translated as CASSPRRVLYGYTF.

V is TRBV2 and J is TRBJ1-1, with TRBD1 matching 8 bases. Unmatched junction bases numbered 9, after V lost 7 bases and J lost 5 bases. This CDR3 comprises 14 residues. The germline gives CDR1 SNHLY, CDR2 FYNNEI. In nucleotides, the CDR3 is TGTGCCAGCATCGGGCCAGGGGGCGCGACTGAAGCTTTCTTT. It specifies CASIGPGGATEAFF.

This clonotype came up a few times. V gene TRBV7-9 combines with J gene TRBJ2-3, with 9 bases aligning to TRBD2. The CDR3 is 17 residues long. The trim removed 1 base at V and 4 bases at J, leaving 9 bases unmatched. CDR1 is SEHNR and CDR2 is FQNEAQ in the germline V gene (reference sequence). CDR3 region: CASSLGGGAGGADTQYF. Written as DNA, the CDR3 is TGTGCCAGCAGCTTAGGGGGTGGAGCGGGGGGCGCAGATACGCAGTATTTT.

This rearrangement joins TRBV19 to TRBJ2-2; D not resolved. The CDR3 contains 12 residues. V gave up 4 bases and J gave up 8 bases, with 8 bases separating them. The germline V gene has CDR1 LNHDA and CDR2 SQIVND (reference sequence). The CDR3 DNA follows: TGTGCCAGTAGTACGAAGGGAGGGGAGCTGTTTTTT. Residues: CASSTKGGELFF.

This clonotype was picked up a small number of times. This rearrangement joins TRBV7-9 to TRBJ2-5, with 12 bases identical to TRBD2. Germline V gene sequence: CDR1 SEHNR, CDR2 FQNEAQ (reference sequence). The length of the CDR3 is 16 residues. With V trimmed by 3 bases and J by 4 bases, 6 bases remained unmatched. CDR3 DNA sequence: TGTGCCAGCAGCTTGACAGCGACTAGCGGGGGAGAGACCCAGTACTTC. It translates to CASSLTATSGGETQYF.

The J gene is TRBJ2-2, the V gene TRBV24-1; the match to TRBD1 covers 8 bases. Germline loops: CDR1 KGHDR, CDR2 SFDVKD. Trimming took 7 bases from V and 1 from J; bases not matched to a gene: 10. The CDR3 is 17 residues long. The CDR3 here is CATRGVGRGLNTGELFF. The CDR3 DNA sequence: TGTGCCACCAGAGGGGTTGGCAGGGGGCTGAACACCGGGGAGCTGTTTTTT.

The chain joins TRBV28 to TRBJ1-5, with D unresolved. There are 13 residues in the CDR3. Germline V lookup: CDR1 MDHEN, CDR2 SYDVKM. V lost 6 bases and J 3 bases, leaving 9 bases between the germline ends. CDR3 nucleotides: TGTGCCAGCAGACAGAGAACCAATCAGCCCCAGCATTTT. Amino acids: CASRQRTNQPQHF.

For this clonotype: An end of the junction does not agree with germline; a read error may underlie this. The rearrangement links TRBV24-1 to TRBJ1-5, with 10 bases matching TRBD1. Per the germline V gene, CDR1 is KGHDR and CDR2 is SFDVKD. The CDR3 extends over 14 amino acids. The CDR3 DNA follows: TGTGTCACCGGGACAGGGGAAAGCAATCAGCCCCAGCATTTT. It yields the protein CVTGTGESNQPQHF.

In this sample, this clonotype turned up a few times. V and J are TRBV7-2 and TRBJ2-2; D is ambiguous. Germline CDR1 reads SGHTA; CDR2 reads FQGNSA. Trimming took 8 bases from V and 7 from J, leaving 14 bases between them. The CDR3 has 13 residues. The CDR3 loop reads CASGSYMGGELFF. CDR3 nucleotide sequence: TGTGCCAGCGGTTCCTACATGGGCGGGGAGCTGTTTTTT.

This clonotype was observed once. Compared with germline, one end of the junction differs, possibly owing to a read error. The genes are TRBV10-3 and TRBJ2-5; D might be TRBD2 (7 bases). The V gene's germline CDR1 is ENHRY and CDR2 SYGVKD. The CDR3 is made up of 14 amino acids. The CDR3 protein is CAFSEGGTWETQYF. The DNA for the CDR3 is TGTGCCTTCAGTGAGGGGGGGACTTGGGAGACCCAGTACTTC.

This clonotype has more than one count but fewer than ten. The rearrangement links TRBV4-1 to TRBJ1-1; TRBD1 is a possible D gene (6 bases). The germline gives CDR1 MGHRA, CDR2 YSYEKL. The CDR3 consists of 14 residues. V was clipped by 6 bases and J by 8 bases, with 19 bases between them. The chain's CDR3 is CASSPRSTGKEAFF. CDR3 nucleotides: TGCGCCAGCAGTCCAAGGAGCACAGGGAAAGAAGCTTTCTTT.

Comment on this clonotype: In this CDR3 the conserved last residue, phenylalanine or tryptophan, is missing, so a read error is likely. The rearrangement uses TRBV6-5 and TRBJ2-3; D tentatively reads TRBD1 or TRBD2 (6 bases each). Germline values: CDR1 MNHEY, CDR2 SVGAGI. This CDR3 region has 16 residues. V was pared by 4 bases and J by 1 base, with 15 bases between. The chain's CDR3 is CASSLRPGAGTDTQYS. The CDR3 nucleotides read TGTGCCAGCAGTTTGCGCCCGGGGGCCGGCACAGATACGCAGTATTCT.

This clonotype occurred a few times. This chain joins TRBV7-6 and TRBJ2-7; 8 positions match TRBD1. Germline V lookup: CDR1 SGHVS, CDR2 FNYEAQ. The CDR3 spans 14 residues. V lost 5 bases, J lost 5 bases, and 8 bases stayed unmatched. CDR3 nucleotide sequence: TGTGCCAGCAGCCAGCAGGACAGGGAACACGAGCAGTACTTC. Its translation: CASSQQDREHEQYF.

This clonotype showed up just a few times. V gene TRBV19 combines with J gene TRBJ2-7, with TRBD2 matching over 13 bases. Germline-derived CDR1 and CDR2 are LNHDA and SQIVND (reference sequence). V shed 10 bases, J shed 4 bases, and the junction held 4 bases outside the gene matches. The CDR3 runs to 13 residues. The CDR3 protein is CATSTSGGYEQYF. CDR3 coding DNA: TGTGCCACCTCGACTAGCGGGGGGTACGAGCAGTACTTC.

The V gene is TRBV5-1, the J gene TRBJ2-5; D gene uncertain. Germline CDR1 and CDR2: SGHRS and YFSETQ. The germline V and J ends were trimmed by 0 bases and 5 bases, with 11 bases remaining between them. The CDR3 loop spans 14 amino acids. CDR3 sequence: CASSLEQTWETQYF. CDR3 DNA: TGCGCCAGCAGCTTGGAACAGACCTGGGAGACCCAGTACTTC.

Many counts were recorded for this clonotype. The chain links TRBV20-1 to TRBJ2-5; D tentatively reads TRBD1 or TRBD2 (5 bases each). The germline V gene has CDR1 DFQATT and CDR2 SNEGSKA (reference sequence). This CDR3 region has 15 residues. V dropped 5 bases and J dropped 2 bases, with 18 bases sitting between them. This chain's CDR3 is CSAAPGRKMQETQYF. The CDR3 DNA reads TGCAGTGCTGCGCCGGGACGGAAAATGCAAGAGACCCAGTACTTC.

The J gene is TRBJ2-1, the V gene TRBV6-6, with D unclear. From germline, CDR1 is MNHNY and CDR2 SVGAGI (reference sequence). The V end lost 4 bases, the J end lost 8 bases, and 15 bases lay between the germline ends. This CDR3 comprises 14 residues. CDR3 sequence: CASSLELPADEQFF. The CDR3 nucleotides read TGTGCCAGCAGTTTAGAACTGCCGGCCGATGAGCAGTTCTTC.

This clonotype has only a few counts. The V gene is TRBV27, the J gene TRBJ1-2, with 10 bases identical to TRBD1. V lost 2 bases to trimming and J lost 7 bases; unmatched junction nucleotides: 4. Germline values: CDR1 MNHEY, CDR2 SMNVEV (reference sequence). The CDR3 is 14 residues long. The chain's CDR3 is CASSLQRTGGGYTF. CDR3 bases: TGTGCCAGCAGTTTACAACGGACAGGGGGTGGCTACACCTTC.

The chain's CDR3 is CATSDFSGNEQFF. As DNA, the CDR3 is TGTGCCACCAGTGATTTTTCAGGGAATGAGCAGTTCTTC. The V gene is TRBV24-1, the J gene TRBJ2-1, with D tentatively TRBD1 (5 bases). The V and J ends lost 1 base and 7 bases respectively, with 7 bases between them. Germline V gives CDR1 KGHDR, CDR2 SFDVKD. The CDR3 runs to 13 residues.

This clonotype was observed a handful of times. The gene calls are TRBV6-1 and TRBJ2-5, with TRBD1 matching 7 bases. This CDR3 region has 14 residues. V shed 3 bases, J shed 2 bases, and the junction held 3 bases outside the gene matches. CDR1 is MNHNS, CDR2 SASEGT, per germline. The CDR3 coding sequence is TGTGCCAGCAGTGACACGGGACAGCAAGAGACCCAGTACTTC. Translating gives CASSDTGQQETQYF.

This clonotype was counted at least ten times. CDR3 DNA sequence: TGCGCCAGCAGCCTCGACAGTTTACGCAATGAGCAGTTCTTC. Its translation: CASSLDSLRNEQFF. The rearrangement joins TRBV4-3 to TRBJ2-1, with a possible D match to TRBD1 (5 bases). The germline gives CDR1 LGHNA, CDR2 YSLEER. This CDR3 has 14 amino acids. Deletions cut 4 bases from V and 6 bases from J, with 13 bases between.